Included here is one T cell receptor (beta chain) sequence, with context. Its antigen is undetermined. The data were taken from a study of breast tumors, draining lymph nodes, adjacent tissues. Findings and limits, study-wide: Data fit most tumor T cells coming from lymph node, expanding in tumor. Tumor and nontumor repertoires were significantly more similar in luminal-like than in basal-like breast cancer. The lymph node origin of tumor T cells was framed as consistent with a hypothesis, not demonstrated. Tumors had less TCR diversity than lymph nodes, more than nontumor tissue.

Each CDR3 protein is one row after TCRdb ran MiXCR on the multiplex PCR reads. The sample includes about 230,000 distinct CDR3 sequences, approximately 30% seen only once; the top ten take 1.2% to 1.5%. The germline V gene encodes CDR1 SGHDN and CDR2 FVKESK. The CDR3 covers 11 residues. V gave up 2 bases and J gave up 9 bases, with 4 bases separating them. The lymph nodes were axillary draining lymph nodes from breast cancer patients. The sequence was collected from a female donor with breast cancer. Some clones in this sample may be carry-over from other donors' samples. This chain connects TRBV14 to TRBJ2-2, with D hard to call. The sequenced material came from axillary lymph node tissue. In DNA form, the CDR3 reads TGTGCCAGCAGCCAAACCCGGGAGCTGTTTTTT. This gives the protein CASSQTRELFF.